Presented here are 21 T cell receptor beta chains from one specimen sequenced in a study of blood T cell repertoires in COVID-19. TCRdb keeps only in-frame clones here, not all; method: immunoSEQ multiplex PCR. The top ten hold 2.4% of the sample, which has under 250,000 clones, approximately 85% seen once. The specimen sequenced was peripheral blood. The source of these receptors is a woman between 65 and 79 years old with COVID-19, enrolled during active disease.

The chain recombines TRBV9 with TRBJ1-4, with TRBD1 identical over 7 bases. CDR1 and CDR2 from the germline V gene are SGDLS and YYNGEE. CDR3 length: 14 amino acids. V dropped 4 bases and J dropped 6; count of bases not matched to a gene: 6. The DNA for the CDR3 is TGTGCCAGCAGCCCACTAGGGACAGATGAAAAACTGTTTTTT. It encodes CASSPLGTDEKLFF.

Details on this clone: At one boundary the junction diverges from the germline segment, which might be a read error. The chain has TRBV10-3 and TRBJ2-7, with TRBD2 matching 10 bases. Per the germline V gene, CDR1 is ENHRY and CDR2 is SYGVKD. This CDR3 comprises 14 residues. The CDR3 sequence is CAINEYSGGYEQYF. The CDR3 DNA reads TGTGCCATCAATGAGTATAGCGGGGGGTACGAGCAGTACTTC.

CDR3 region: CASSLTTNGNEQFF. The CDR3 nucleotides read TGTGCCAGCAGTTTAACAACAAACGGGAATGAGCAGTTCTTC. J is TRBJ2-1 and V is TRBV6-4; D not certain. Germline CDR1 and CDR2: MRHNA and SNTAGT. Trimming stripped 5 bases from V and 7 bases from J, with 15 bases between. There are 14 residues in the CDR3.

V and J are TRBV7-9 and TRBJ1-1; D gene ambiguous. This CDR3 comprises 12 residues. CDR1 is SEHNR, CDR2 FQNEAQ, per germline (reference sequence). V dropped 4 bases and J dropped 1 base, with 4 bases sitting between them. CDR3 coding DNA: TGTGCCAGCAGCTCATCGAACACTGAAGCTTTCTTT. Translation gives CASSSSNTEAFF.

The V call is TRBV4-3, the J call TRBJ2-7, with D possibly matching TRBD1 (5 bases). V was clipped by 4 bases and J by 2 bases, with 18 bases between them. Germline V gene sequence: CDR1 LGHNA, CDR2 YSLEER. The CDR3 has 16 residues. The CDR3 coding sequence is TGCGCCAGCAGCCGACAAACCAGGGTTGGGACCTACGAGCAGTACTTC. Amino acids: CASSRQTRVGTYEQYF.

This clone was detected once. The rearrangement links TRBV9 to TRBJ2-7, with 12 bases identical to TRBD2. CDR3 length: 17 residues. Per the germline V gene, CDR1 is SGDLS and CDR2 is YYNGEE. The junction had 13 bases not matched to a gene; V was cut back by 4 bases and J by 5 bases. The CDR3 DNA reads TGTGCCAGCAGCCTTGGGTCCGGACTAGCGGGGTGGAACGAGCAGTACTTC. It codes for CASSLGSGLAGWNEQYF.

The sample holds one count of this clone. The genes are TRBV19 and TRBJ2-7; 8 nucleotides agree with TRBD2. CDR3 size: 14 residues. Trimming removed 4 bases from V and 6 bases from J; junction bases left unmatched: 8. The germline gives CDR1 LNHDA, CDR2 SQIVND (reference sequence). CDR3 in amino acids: CASSTLGRASEQYF. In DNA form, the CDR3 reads TGTGCCAGTAGTACCCTCGGGAGGGCCTCCGAGCAGTACTTC.

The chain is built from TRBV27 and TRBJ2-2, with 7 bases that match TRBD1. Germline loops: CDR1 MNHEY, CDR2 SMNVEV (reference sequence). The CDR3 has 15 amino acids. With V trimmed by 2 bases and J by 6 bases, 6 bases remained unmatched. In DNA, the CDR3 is TGTGCCAGCAGTTTAGGGTACAGGGGCTCCGGGGAGCTGTTTTTT. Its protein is CASSLGYRGSGELFF.

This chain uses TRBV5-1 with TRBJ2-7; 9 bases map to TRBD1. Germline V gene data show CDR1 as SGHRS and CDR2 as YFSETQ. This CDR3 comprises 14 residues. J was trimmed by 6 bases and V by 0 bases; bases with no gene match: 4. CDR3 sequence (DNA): TGCGCCAGCAGCTTGGTACAGGGGGCGGGCGAGCAGTACTTC. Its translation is CASSLVQGAGEQYF.

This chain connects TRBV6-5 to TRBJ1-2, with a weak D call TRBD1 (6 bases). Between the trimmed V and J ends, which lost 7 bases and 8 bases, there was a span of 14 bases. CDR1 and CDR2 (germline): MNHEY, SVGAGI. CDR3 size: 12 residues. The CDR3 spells CASTNRVDGYTF. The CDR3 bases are TGTGCCAGCACGAACAGGGTTGACGGCTACACCTTC.

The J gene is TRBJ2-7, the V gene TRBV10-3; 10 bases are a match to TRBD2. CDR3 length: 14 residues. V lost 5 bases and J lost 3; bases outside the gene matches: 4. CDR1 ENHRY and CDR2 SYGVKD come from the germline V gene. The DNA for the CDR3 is TGTGCCATCAGTCATGGGACTAGCGACTACGAGCAGTACTTC. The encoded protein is CAISHGTSDYEQYF.

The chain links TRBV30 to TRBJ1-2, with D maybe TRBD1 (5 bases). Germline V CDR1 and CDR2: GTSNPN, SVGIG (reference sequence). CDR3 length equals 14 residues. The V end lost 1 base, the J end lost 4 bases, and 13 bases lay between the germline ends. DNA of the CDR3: TGTGCCTGGAGTGGGCCAGGGCCACCCTATGGCTACACCTTC. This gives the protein CAWSGPGPPYGYTF.

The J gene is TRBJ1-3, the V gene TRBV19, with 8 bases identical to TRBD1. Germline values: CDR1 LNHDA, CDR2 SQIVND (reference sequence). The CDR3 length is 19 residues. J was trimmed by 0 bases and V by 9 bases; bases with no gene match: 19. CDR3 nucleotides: TGTGCCAGCCTAAAGAGGGGGTCGTCAGGGGGCAACTCTGGAAACACCATATATTTT. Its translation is CASLKRGSSGGNSGNTIYF. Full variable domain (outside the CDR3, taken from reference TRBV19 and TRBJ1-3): DGGITQSPKYLFRKEGQNVTLSCEQNLNHDAMYWYRQDPGQGLRLIYYSQIVNDFQKGDIAEGYSVSREKKESFPLTVTSAQKNPTAFYLCASLKRGSSGGNSGNTIYFGEGSWLTVV.

The CDR3 sequence: CASSGTGIMGSYNSPLHF. The CDR3 nucleotides read TGTGCCAGCAGTGGGACAGGTATAATGGGATCCTATAATTCACCCCTCCACTTT. The chain joins TRBV25-1 to TRBJ1-6, with TRBD1 matching 7 bases. The germline V gene encodes CDR1 MGHDK and CDR2 SYGVNS. The CDR3 totals 18 residues. The trim removed 4 bases at V and 1 base at J, leaving 10 bases unmatched.

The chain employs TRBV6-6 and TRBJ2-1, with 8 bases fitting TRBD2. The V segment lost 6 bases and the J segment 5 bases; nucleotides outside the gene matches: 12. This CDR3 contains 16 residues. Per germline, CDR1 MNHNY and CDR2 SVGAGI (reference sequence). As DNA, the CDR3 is TGTGCCAGCAGCTATCGGACCACTAGCGGCCACAATGAGCAGTTCTTC. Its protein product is CASSYRTTSGHNEQFF.

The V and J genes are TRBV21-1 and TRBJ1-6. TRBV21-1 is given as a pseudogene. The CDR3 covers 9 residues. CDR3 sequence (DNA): TGTGCCACGCGCGGGGATTTGCACTTT. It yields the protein CATRGDLHF.

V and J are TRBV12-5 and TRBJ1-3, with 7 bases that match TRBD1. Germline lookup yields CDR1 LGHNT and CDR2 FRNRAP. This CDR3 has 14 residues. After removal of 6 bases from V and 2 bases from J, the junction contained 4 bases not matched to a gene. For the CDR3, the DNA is TGTGCTAGTGGACAGGGGTACACTGGAAACACCATATATTTT. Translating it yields CASGQGYTGNTIYF.

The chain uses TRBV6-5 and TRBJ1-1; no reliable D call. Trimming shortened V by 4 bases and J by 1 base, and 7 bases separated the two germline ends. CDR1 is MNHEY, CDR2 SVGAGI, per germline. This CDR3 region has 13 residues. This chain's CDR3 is CASSLSENTEAFF. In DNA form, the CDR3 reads TGTGCCAGCAGTTTGTCAGAGAACACTGAAGCTTTCTTT.

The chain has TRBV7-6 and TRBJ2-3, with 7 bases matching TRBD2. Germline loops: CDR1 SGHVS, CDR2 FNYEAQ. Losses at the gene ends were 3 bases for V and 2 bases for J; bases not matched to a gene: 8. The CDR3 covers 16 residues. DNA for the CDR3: TGTGCCAGCAGCTTGATTCCTAGCGGCCTCACAGATACGCAGTATTTT. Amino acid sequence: CASSLIPSGLTDTQYF.

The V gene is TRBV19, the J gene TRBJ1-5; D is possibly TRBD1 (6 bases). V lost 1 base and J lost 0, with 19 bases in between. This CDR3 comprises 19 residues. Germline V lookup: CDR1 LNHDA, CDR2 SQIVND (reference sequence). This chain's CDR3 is CASSIGVVGDIYSNQPQHF. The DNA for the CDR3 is TGTGCCAGTAGTATAGGAGTAGTAGGGGACATTTATAGCAATCAGCCCCAGCATTTT.

In DNA form, the CDR3 reads TGTGCCAGCAGTTGGGACAGGGTAAATTCACCCCTCCACTTT. Translated: CASSWDRVNSPLHF. The chain links TRBV6-6 to TRBJ1-6; 9 bases align to TRBD1. Germline V gives CDR1 MNHNY, CDR2 SVGAGI (reference sequence). CDR3 length: 14 amino acids. V lost 4 bases and J lost 7; bases outside the gene matches: 2.